This T cell receptor (beta chain) was observed in a study of immune evolution from preneoplasia to lung adenocarcinoma. Overall study findings and caveats: Top clone frequencies peaked in normal lung, apparently declining through invasive adenocarcinoma.

The CDR3 covers 14 residues. Per germline, CDR1 SGHAT and CDR2 FQNNGV. The J segment lost 4 bases and the V segment lost 4 bases, leaving 6 bases of the junction unmatched. On this clone: Its antigen is as yet unknown.

Generated by immunoSEQ multiplex PCR, the TCRdb table keeps only in-frame clones and is missing some. Among about 3,400 clones, just under 80% were seen once, and the ten largest hold about 9.7%. The genes are TRBV11-2 and TRBJ2-7, with 8 bases that match TRBD2. The clonotype was recovered from a person between 65 and 79 years old with lung adenocarcinoma. The sample taken for sequencing was FFPE atypical adenomatous hyperplasia tissue from the lung. Subset specified: atypical adenomatous hyperplasia (AAH), lung preneoplasia. CDR3 in amino acids: CASSSRGGRYEQYF. DNA of the CDR3: TGTGCCAGCAGCTCCCGCGGCGGGAGGTACGAGCAGTACTTC. The entire variable domain, with the rest obtained from reference TRBV11-2 and TRBJ2-7, is as follows: EAGVAQSPRYKIIEKRQSVAFWCNPISGHATLYWYQQILGQGPKLLIQFQNNGVVDDSQLPKDRFSAERLKGVDSTLKIQPAKLEDSAVYLCASSSRGGRYEQYFGPGTRLTVT.